This T cell receptor (beta chain) emerged from a study of blood T cells in healthy people across ages. General observations from the study: The study lacked donor CMV status, which possibly confounded expanded clonotype changes.

Primers used in a second PCR of roughly 6 to 12 cycles were a sample-barcoded 5' primer and a J-beta primer mix. TCRdb analysed the 5' RACE reads with MiXCR anew, one entry per CDR3 protein. The sample includes about 1.1 million distinct CDR3 sequences, more than 30% seen only once; the top ten take less than 15%. Trimming at V came to 1 base and at J to 5 bases, leaving 20 bases not matched to a gene. Germline assignment: CDR1 DFQATT and CDR2 SNEGSKA (reference sequence). This CDR3 region has 21 residues. With respect to this clonotype: Its target is not known.

The clonotype comes from a man aged 18 to 35 in good health. The gene calls are TRBV20-1 and TRBJ2-5; 15 nucleotides align to TRBD2. Sequencing was done on a sample of blood. CDR3 DNA: TGCAGTGCTAGAGCCTCTAATCCTGGGACTAGCGGGGGGATTTCTTCTGAGACCCAGTACTTC. It yields the protein CSARASNPGTSGGISSETQYF.